One sample yielded the 22 T cell receptor beta chains listed below, sequenced in a study of blood T cell repertoires in COVID-19. Profiling relied on immunoSEQ multiplex PCR, and the TCRdb table lists in-frame clones only, not all of them. The data contain roughly 380,000 clones, around 87% of them singletons. The specimen sequenced was PBMCs or T cells enriched from blood (not recorded which). These receptors originate from a man aged 30-40 years who had recovered from COVID-19.

V usage is TRBV4-3 and J usage is TRBJ2-7; 8 bases are shared with TRBD1. CDR3 size: 16 residues. Germline CDR1 reads LGHNA; CDR2 reads YSLEER. Trimming cost V 0 bases and J 0 bases; bases outside gene matches: 4. In nucleotides, the CDR3 is TGCGCCAGCAGCCAAGATCCGGGACAGGTCTCCTACGAGCAGTACTTC. Amino acid sequence: CASSQDPGQVSYEQYF.

V is TRBV12-5 and J is TRBJ1-3; a possible D gene is TRBD1 (5 bases). Between the trimmed V and J ends, which lost 6 bases and 2 bases, there was a span of 11 bases. Germline CDR1 LGHNT, CDR2 FRNRAP. This CDR3 contains 14 residues. CDR3 DNA sequence: TGTGCTAGTGGACCGGGGGAGGCTGGAAACACCATATATTTT. It is translated as CASGPGEAGNTIYF.

The V and J genes are TRBV7-3 and TRBJ2-7; 8 bases agree with TRBD1. Germline lookup yields CDR1 SGHTA and CDR2 FQGTGA. There are 14 residues in the CDR3. Losses at the gene ends were 6 bases for V and 3 bases for J; bases not matched to a gene: 7. Written as DNA, the CDR3 is TGTGCCAGCAGTCGTGACGGACAGGGCTACGAGCAGTACTTC. It yields the protein CASSRDGQGYEQYF.

The chain employs TRBV19 and TRBJ1-1; TRBD1 aligns across 9 bases. CDR1 is LNHDA, CDR2 SQIVND, per germline (reference sequence). V gave up 6 bases and J gave up 11 bases; unmatched junction bases: 10. The CDR3 extends over 13 amino acids. Here the CDR3 DNA reads TGTGCCAGTAGACTCACCGGGACAGGGTGGGCTTTCTTT. Amino acids: CASRLTGTGWAFF.

The chain carries TRBV11-2 and TRBJ1-2; a possible D gene is TRBD1 (5 bases). The CDR3 sequence is 13 residues long. Germline V gene data show CDR1 as SGHAT and CDR2 as FQNNGV. V lost 5 bases and J 4 bases, leaving 11 bases between the germline ends. This CDR3 reads CASSPGRGYGYTF. CDR3 coding DNA: TGTGCCAGCAGCCCAGGGCGGGGCTATGGCTACACCTTC.

The rearrangement links TRBV6-5 to TRBJ1-1; TRBD1 matches at 8 bases. The V gene's germline CDR1 is MNHEY and CDR2 SVGAGI. V was clipped by 4 bases and J by 1 base; unmatched bases: 5. The CDR3 is made up of 15 amino acids. The CDR3 sequence is CASSSPTGANTEAFF. The CDR3 DNA reads TGTGCCAGCAGTTCCCCGACAGGGGCGAACACTGAAGCTTTCTTT.

V usage is TRBV7-6 and J usage is TRBJ1-5, with 11 positions matching TRBD1. CDR1 and CDR2 from the germline V gene are SGHVS and FNYEAQ. V dropped 4 bases and J dropped 7; count of bases not matched to a gene: 3. The CDR3 sequence is 14 residues long. The CDR3 region is CASSSGQGVQPQHF. CDR3 DNA: TGTGCCAGCAGCTCGGGACAGGGGGTACAGCCCCAGCATTTT.

This chain connects TRBV5-4 to TRBJ2-7, with D perhaps matching TRBD1 (5 bases). Per germline, CDR1 SGHNT and CDR2 YYREEE (reference sequence). This CDR3 is built from 15 residues. Deletions cut 0 bases from V and 2 bases from J, with 12 bases between. The CDR3 loop is CASSLVRGLTYEQYF. CDR3 bases: TGTGCCAGCAGCTTGGTTAGGGGTCTAACCTACGAGCAGTACTTC.

This sequence joins TRBV9 and TRBJ2-7, with D perhaps TRBD1 (7 bases). Germline V CDR1 and CDR2: SGDLS, YYNGEE. The germline V and J ends were trimmed by 3 bases and 3 bases, with 13 bases remaining between them. The CDR3 runs to 14 residues. The CDR3 nucleotides read TGTGCCAGCAGCGCGACAGGGCGGGACTACGAGCAGTACTTC. It is translated as CASSATGRDYEQYF.

The chain is built from TRBV25-1 and TRBJ1-2; D is ambiguous. Trimming cost V 3 bases and J 8 bases, with 10 bases left between them. The CDR3 runs to 12 residues. Germline CDR1 and CDR2: MGHDK and SYGVNS. The CDR3, as DNA: TGTGCCAGCAGTGAGGCCGAGCGGGGCTACACCTTC. Translating it yields CASSEAERGYTF.

The chain couples TRBV18 to TRBJ1-3; 8 bases fit TRBD1. The CDR3 is made up of 16 amino acids. Trimming took 3 bases from V and 3 from J; bases not matched to a gene: 7. The germline V gene has CDR1 KGHSH and CDR2 LQKENI. CDR3 loop: CASSPNRGSIGNTIYF. In DNA, the CDR3 is TGTGCCAGCTCACCCAACAGGGGGTCGATTGGAAACACCATATATTTT. The full variable domain, its missing parts supplied by reference TRBV18 and TRBJ1-3, is NAGVMQNPRHLVRRRGQEARLRCSPMKGHSHVYWYRQLPEEGLKFMVYLQKENIIDESGMPKERFSAEFPKEGPSILRIQQVVRGDSAAYFCASSPNRGSIGNTIYFGEGSWLTVV.

The gene calls are TRBV5-1 and TRBJ2-1; a weak D match, TRBD2 (6 bases). This CDR3 has 15 amino acids. V lost 4 bases and J lost 4, with 15 bases in between. Per germline, CDR1 SGHRS and CDR2 YFSETQ. CDR3 DNA sequence: TGCGCCAGCAGCAGATGGGGGGAGAGTTACAATGAGCAGTTCTTC. Protein product: CASSRWGESYNEQFF.

This clone was recorded only once. The chain couples TRBV5-5 to TRBJ1-2, with a tentative D call TRBD1 (5 bases). V was shortened by 0 bases and J by 8 bases, with 17 bases between the two germline ends. CDR3 length equals 15 residues. Per germline, CDR1 SGHKS and CDR2 YYEKEE (reference sequence). CDR3 coding DNA: TGTGCCAGCAGCTTGGGAGGGGACTTATGGGTCGGCTACACCTTC. This sequence encodes CASSLGGDLWVGYTF.

V usage is TRBV3-1 (or the pseudogene TRBV3-2) and J usage is TRBJ2-7; TRBD1 is a possible D gene (6 bases). Germline V gives CDR1 LGHDT, CDR2 YNNKEL (reference sequence). V dropped 2 bases and J dropped 5 bases, with 19 bases sitting between them. This CDR3 contains 16 residues. CDR3 DNA sequence: TGTGCCAGCAGCCAATCGGGTACAGGGATATTGGACGAGCAGTACTTC. Translating it yields CASSQSGTGILDEQYF.

This clone came up once. This chain connects TRBV6-5 to TRBJ2-1, with 7 bases aligning to TRBD2. The CDR3 covers 13 residues. With 8 bases clipped from V and 2 bases from J, the junction kept 3 bases outside the gene matches. The germline V gene encodes CDR1 MNHEY and CDR2 SVGAGI. The CDR3: CASRGGAYNEQFF. The CDR3, as DNA: TGTGCCAGCCGCGGGGGAGCCTACAATGAGCAGTTCTTC.

This chain links TRBV5-1 with TRBJ2-7, with TRBD1 as a possible D gene (6 bases). Trimming removed 1 base from V and 3 bases from J, with 17 bases in between. The CDR3 contains 16 residues. Germline V gives CDR1 SGHRS, CDR2 YFSETQ. CDR3 sequence (DNA): TGCGCCAGCAGCTTGATTCCGGGACAAAAAAGCTACGAGCAGTACTTC. It codes for CASSLIPGQKSYEQYF.

The genes are TRBV5-4 and TRBJ2-2; 11 positions agree with TRBD2. CDR1 is SGHNT and CDR2 is YYREEE in the germline V gene (reference sequence). V shed 1 base, J shed 7 bases, and the junction held 3 bases outside the gene matches. This CDR3 is 15 amino acids long. CDR3 loop: CASSLSTSGSGELFF. CDR3 DNA sequence: TGTGCCAGCAGCTTGAGTACTAGCGGGAGCGGGGAGCTGTTTTTT.

The chain recombines TRBV15 with TRBJ1-1, with unresolved D. Germline values: CDR1 LNHNV, CDR2 YYDKDF (reference sequence). This CDR3 contains 15 residues. Deletions cut 0 bases from V and 1 base from J, with 9 bases between. The CDR3 region is CATSRDSEANTEAFF. CDR3 in DNA: TGTGCCACCAGCAGAGATAGTGAGGCGAACACTGAAGCTTTCTTT.

V usage is TRBV19 and J usage is TRBJ1-2, with D hard to call. V gave up 10 bases and J gave up 8 bases, with 14 bases separating them. The CDR3 covers 11 residues. Germline CDR1 is LNHDA and CDR2 is SQIVND (reference sequence). This CDR3 is CATTGGQGYTF. CDR3 sequence (DNA): TGTGCCACCACCGGAGGGCAGGGCTACACCTTC. Based on the CDR3 plus reference TRBV19 and TRBJ1-2, the full variable domain is DGGITQSPKYLFRKEGQNVTLSCEQNLNHDAMYWYRQDPGQGLRLIYYSQIVNDFQKGDIAEGYSVSREKKESFPLTVTSAQKNPTAFYLCATTGGQGYTFGSGTRLTVV.

The chain uses TRBV7-9 and TRBJ1-2; the D gene is possibly TRBD1 (6 bases). The germline gives CDR1 SEHNR, CDR2 FQNEAQ (reference sequence). The CDR3 has 13 amino acids. Trimming cost V 7 bases and J 3 bases, with 12 bases left between them. The CDR3: CASTKGGDYGYTF. CDR3 nucleotides: TGTGCCAGCACCAAAGGGGGGGACTATGGCTACACCTTC.

A single count supports this clone. V usage is TRBV6-5 and J usage is TRBJ1-2, with 9 bases matching TRBD1. V trimming: 7 bases; J trimming: 4 bases; junction bases outside the gene matches: 7. The CDR3 totals 14 residues. Germline-derived CDR1 and CDR2 are MNHEY and SVGAGI. The CDR3 DNA sequence: TGTGCCAGCACCCCGGGACAGGGAACCTATGGCTACACCTTC. As protein: CASTPGQGTYGYTF.

The chain combines TRBV24-1 with TRBJ1-6, with 7 bases identical to TRBD1. Germline V gene data show CDR1 as KGHDR and CDR2 as SFDVKD. This CDR3 has 16 amino acids. With V trimmed by 11 bases and J by 0 bases, 9 bases remained unmatched. CDR3 coding DNA: TGTGCCAAGTCCCCCAGGGACAGCTCCTATAATTCACCCCTCCACTTT. Protein sequence: CAKSPRDSSYNSPLHF.